Each of the 3 T cell receptor beta chains below was sequenced from the same sample in a study of T cells after yellow fever vaccination (dated by TCRdb to about 2019). Libraries were built with 5' RACE. For sequencing, an Illumina NovaSeq 6000 was employed. TCRdb reran the public reads through fastp at Q25 and MiXCR, keeping productive beta chains. Every distinct CDR3 protein forms one entry, paired with its most common genes and DNA. The sample has some 300,000 distinct CDR3 sequences on record, around 4% of them singletons. The ten largest clones take up 23% of the sample. The sample's treatment or condition label, decoded: live attenuated yellow fever vaccine strain. The sample consisted of PBMCs, taken on the day of the yellow fever booster vaccination. The source of these receptors is a man between 18 and 35 years old who received the YFV17D yellow fever vaccine.

This clonotype was detected a few times. The chain couples TRBV7-3 to TRBJ1-2, with D possibly matching TRBD1 (5 bases). The germline CDR1 and CDR2 sequences are SGHTA and FQGTGA. V lost 5 bases, J lost 8 bases, and 18 bases lay in between. The CDR3 is 14 residues long. CDR3 sequence reads: CASSPGPLQDGYTF. CDR3 DNA: TGTGCCAGCAGCCCGGGACCTCTCCAGGACGGCTACACCTTC.

The sample holds a few counts of this clonotype. The rearrangement joins TRBV10-1 to TRBJ2-7; 7 bases map to TRBD1. Germline V lookup: CDR1 WNHNN, CDR2 SYGVQD (reference sequence). The CDR3 has 12 amino acids. V shed 6 bases and J 6 bases; nucleotides not matched to a gene: 5. CDR3 nucleotides: TGCGCCAGCAGCGTGACAGGGCTCGAGCAGTACTTC. Residues: CASSVTGLEQYF.

The J gene is TRBJ2-1, the V gene TRBV5-1; D perhaps matches TRBD1 (8 bases). The germline V gene encodes CDR1 SGHRS and CDR2 YFSETQ. The CDR3 covers 16 residues. Trimming cost V 5 bases and J 10 bases, with 25 bases left between them. The CDR3 sequence is CASSPRGDRSPREQFF. The CDR3 bases are TGCGCCAGCAGTCCCCGGGGGGACAGGTCACCTCGGGAGCAGTTCTTC.